One T cell receptor (beta chain) is described in this entry. The data originate from a study of blood T cell repertoires in COVID-19. As for the study in general: Samples representing acute and convalescent COVID-19 were sourced from the United States, Italy and Spain. PBMCs, B-cell-depleted T cells, or T cells provided the cDNA or gDNA that made up the material.

V shed 5 bases and J shed 3 bases, with 6 bases lying between them. There are 12 residues in the CDR3. CDR1 is LNHDA, CDR2 SQIVND, per germline (reference sequence). In the original analysis: Estimates of nucleated cell counts were drawn from the amplification of reference gene primers. Sequencing was performed with immunoSEQ multiplex PCR; in TCRdb, only in-frame clones are kept and a portion is missing. The DNA gave D and trimming, while V, J and clone size come from that table. The table records approximately 400,000 clones, roughly 90% of them present only once. The specimen was peripheral blood. This chain links TRBV19 with TRBJ2-3; D gene ambiguous. This sequence was found in a man between 35 and 55 years old with acute or convalescent COVID-19. CDR3 protein: CASSPTTDTQYF. The DNA for the CDR3 is TGTGCCAGTAGTCCCACAACAGATACGCAGTATTTT.